Each of the 4 T cell receptor beta chains below was sequenced from the same sample in a study of cytomegalovirus exposure and HLA in healthy donors. In the PCR, 60 Vbeta and 13 Jbeta primers were used. Sequencing was performed with immunoSEQ multiplex PCR; in TCRdb, only in-frame clones are kept and a portion is missing. The sample includes 150,000 to 180,000 clones, under 80% of them seen just once. What was sequenced was PBMCs. Receptors were obtained from a man younger than 45 in good health and CMV-seronegative.

This clone was observed a single time. The chain uses TRBV5-4 and TRBJ2-3; 9 bases are shared with TRBD2. CDR1 is SGHNT, CDR2 YYREEE, per germline (reference sequence). The CDR3 extends over 16 amino acids. Trimming removed 0 bases from V and 4 bases from J; junction bases left unmatched: 6. The CDR3 DNA follows: TGTGCCAGCAGCTTGGAAGCGGGGGGAATATCAGATACGCAGTATTTT. This sequence encodes CASSLEAGGISDTQYF.

This chain joins TRBV29-1 and TRBJ2-5, with 7 bases that match TRBD1. Germline loops: CDR1 SQVTM, CDR2 ANQGSEA. Trimming removed 1 base from V and 5 bases from J; junction bases left unmatched: 7. This CDR3 has 14 residues. DNA of the CDR3: TGCAGCGTTGAAGGGACAGGTCCGGCGGAGACCCAGTACTTC. It specifies CSVEGTGPAETQYF. Combining the CDR3 with reference TRBV29-1 and TRBJ2-5 gives the whole variable domain SAVISQKPSRDICQRGTSLTIQCQVDSQVTMMFWYRQQPGQSLTLIATANQGSEATYESGFVIDKFPISRPNLTFSTLTVSNMSPEDSSIYLCSVEGTGPAETQYFGPGTRLLVL.

The chain employs TRBV7-9 and TRBJ2-2, with D possibly TRBD1 on 6 matching bases. Germline V gene lookup returns CDR1 SEHNR and CDR2 FQNEAQ (reference sequence). The CDR3 extends over 14 amino acids. Trimming shortened V by 5 bases and J by 5 bases, and 12 bases separated the two germline ends. CDR3 sequence reads: CASSQTTGTGELFF. For the CDR3, the DNA is TGTGCCAGCAGCCAAACCACAGGGACCGGGGAGCTGTTTTTT.

The V call is TRBV7-9, the J call TRBJ1-2; 7 nucleotides line up with TRBD1. This CDR3 is built from 15 residues. The germline CDR1 and CDR2 sequences are SEHNR and FQNEAQ (reference sequence). With 5 bases clipped from V and 4 bases from J, the junction kept 10 bases outside the gene matches. The CDR3 DNA follows: TGTGCCAGCAGCCGCGCCTCGGGACAGCTCTATGGCTACACCTTC. Its protein product is CASSRASGQLYGYTF.